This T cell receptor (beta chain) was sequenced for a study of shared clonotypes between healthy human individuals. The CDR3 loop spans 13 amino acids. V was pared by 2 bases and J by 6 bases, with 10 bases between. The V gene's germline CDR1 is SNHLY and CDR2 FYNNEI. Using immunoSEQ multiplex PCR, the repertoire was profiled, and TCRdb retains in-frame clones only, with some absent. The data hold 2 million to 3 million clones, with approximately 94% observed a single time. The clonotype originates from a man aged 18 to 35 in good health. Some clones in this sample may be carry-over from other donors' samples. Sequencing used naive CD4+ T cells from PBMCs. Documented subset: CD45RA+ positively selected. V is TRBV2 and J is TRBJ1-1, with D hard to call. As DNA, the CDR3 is TGTGCCAGCAGTGAATTAGGCAGAGCTGAAGCTTTCTTT. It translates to CASSELGRAEAFF.